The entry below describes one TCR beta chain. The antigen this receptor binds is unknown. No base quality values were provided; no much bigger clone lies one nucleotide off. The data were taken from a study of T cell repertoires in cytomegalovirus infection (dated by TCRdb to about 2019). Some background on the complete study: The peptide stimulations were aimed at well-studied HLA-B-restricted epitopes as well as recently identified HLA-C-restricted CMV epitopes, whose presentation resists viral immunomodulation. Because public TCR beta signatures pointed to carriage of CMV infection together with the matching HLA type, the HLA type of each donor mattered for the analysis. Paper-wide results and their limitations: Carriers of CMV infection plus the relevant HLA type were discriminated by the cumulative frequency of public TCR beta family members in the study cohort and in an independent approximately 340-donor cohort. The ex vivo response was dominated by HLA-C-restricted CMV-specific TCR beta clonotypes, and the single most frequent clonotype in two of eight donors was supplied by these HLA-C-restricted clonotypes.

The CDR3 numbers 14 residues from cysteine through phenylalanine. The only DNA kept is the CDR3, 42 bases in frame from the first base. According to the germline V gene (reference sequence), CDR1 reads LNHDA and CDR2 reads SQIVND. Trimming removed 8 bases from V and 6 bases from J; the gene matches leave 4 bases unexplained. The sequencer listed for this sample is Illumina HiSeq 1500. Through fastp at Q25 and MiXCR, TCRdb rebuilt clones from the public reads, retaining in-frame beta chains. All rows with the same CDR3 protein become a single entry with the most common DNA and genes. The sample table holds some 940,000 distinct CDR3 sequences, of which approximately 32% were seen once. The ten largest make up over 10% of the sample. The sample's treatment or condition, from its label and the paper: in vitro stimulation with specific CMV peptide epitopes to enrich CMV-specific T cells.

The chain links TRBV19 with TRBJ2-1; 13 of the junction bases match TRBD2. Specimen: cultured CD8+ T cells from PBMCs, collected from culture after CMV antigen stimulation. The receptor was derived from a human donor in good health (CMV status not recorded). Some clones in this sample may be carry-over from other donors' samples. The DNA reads TGTGCCAGTCGGACTAGCGGGGGACGCAATGAGCAGTTCTTC. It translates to CASRTSGGRNEQFF.